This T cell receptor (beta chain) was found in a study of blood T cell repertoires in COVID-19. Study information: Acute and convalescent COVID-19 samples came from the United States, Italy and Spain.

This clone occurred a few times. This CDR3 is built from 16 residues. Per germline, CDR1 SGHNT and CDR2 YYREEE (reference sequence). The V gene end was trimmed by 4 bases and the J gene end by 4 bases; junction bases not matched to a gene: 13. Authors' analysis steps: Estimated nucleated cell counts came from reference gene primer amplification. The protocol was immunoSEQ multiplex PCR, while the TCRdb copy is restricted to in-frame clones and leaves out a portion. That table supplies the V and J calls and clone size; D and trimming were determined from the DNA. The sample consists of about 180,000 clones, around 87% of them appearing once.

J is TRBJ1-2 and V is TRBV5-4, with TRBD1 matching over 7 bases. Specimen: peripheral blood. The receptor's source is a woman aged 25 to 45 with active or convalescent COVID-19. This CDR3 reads CASSPTGRGPTYGYTF. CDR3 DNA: TGTGCCAGCAGCCCAACCGGAAGGGGGCCGACCTATGGCTACACCTTC.